Listed below are T cell receptor beta chains from one sample, sequenced in a study of response to subunit inactivated influenza vaccine. Using its own MiXCR run on the RT-PCR reads, TCRdb lists one record per CDR3 protein. The table shows approximately 490,000 distinct CDR3 sequences, with under 8.5% occurring only once. The sequenced sample was PBMCs from blood, obtained roughly 24 months after vaccination. These receptors originate from a man between 50 and 69 years old who received an inactivated influenza vaccine. Both conserved end residues are part of each CDR3. The D gene is left open where the match is weak. Part of the rows lack a size; the others show once, few, many or a class for expanded clones.

J: TRBJ2-7
V: TRBV12-3/TRBV12-4
D: .
size: many
length: 14
CDR3: CASSLTPPLSEQYF
DNA: TGTGCCAGCAGTTTAACTCCGCCTCTCAGCGAGCAGTACTTC

J: TRBJ1-3
V: TRBV7-9
D: .
size: few
length: 15
CDR3: CASSLAVVSGNTIYF
DNA: TGTGCCAGCAGCTTAGCCGTAGTCTCTGGAAACACCATATATTTT

J: TRBJ2-3
V: TRBV5-1
D: .
size: few
length: 13
CDR3: CASSLDLGDTQYF
DNA: TGCGCCAGCAGCTTGGATTTGGGAGATACGCAGTATTTT

J: TRBJ2-7
V: TRBV11-2
D: .
size: few
length: 15
CDR3: CASSLAGAASYEQYF
DNA: TGTGCCAGCAGCTTAGCGGGGGCCGCCTCCTACGAGCAGTACTTC

J: TRBJ2-6
V: TRBV11-1
D: TRBD2
size: many
length: 17
CDR3: CASSLGTSGSGANVLTF
DNA: TGTGCCAGCAGCTTAGGGACTAGCGGCTCTGGGGCCAACGTCCTGACTTTC

J: TRBJ2-7
V: TRBV7-3
D: TRBD1
size: .
length: 14
CDR3: CASSLMTGNYEQYF
DNA: TGTGCCAGCAGCTTAATGACAGGGAACTACGAGCAGTACTTC

J: TRBJ2-1
V: TRBV6-1
D: .
size: .
length: 14
CDR3: CASSPLFYQHEQFF
DNA: TGTGCCAGCAGTCCTCTTTTTTATCAGCATGAGCAGTTCTTC

J: TRBJ2-7
V: TRBV7-2
D: .
size: few
length: 14
CDR3: CASSALAVAGEQYF
DNA: TGTGCCAGCAGCGCCTTAGCGGTAGCAGGCGAGCAGTACTTC

J: TRBJ1-4
V: TRBV10-3
D: .
size: .
length: 12
CDR3: CAISESQGQLFF
DNA: TGTGCCATCAGTGAGTCACAGGGCCAACTGTTTTTT

J: TRBJ1-5
V: TRBV12-3/TRBV12-4
D: TRBD1
size: .
length: 16
CDR3: CASSLGTGGWEQPQHF
DNA: TGTGCCAGCAGTCTAGGGACAGGGGGCTGGGAGCAGCCCCAGCATTTT

J: TRBJ2-2
V: TRBV7-9
D: TRBD2
size: few
length: 16
CDR3: CASSLGGSVDTGELFF
DNA: TGTGCCAGCAGCTTGGGCGGGAGCGTCGACACCGGGGAGCTGTTTTTT

J: TRBJ2-6
V: TRBV5-1
D: .
size: few
length: 17
CDR3: CASSSIRQASGANVLTF
DNA: TGCGCCAGCAGCTCCATAAGACAGGCCTCTGGGGCCAACGTCCTGACTTTC

J: TRBJ1-1
V: TRBV7-9
D: .
size: .
length: 15
CDR3: CASSLTGTINTEAFF
DNA: TGTGCCAGCAGCTTAACAGGGACGATAAACACTGAAGCTTTCTTT

J: TRBJ1-2
V: TRBV15
D: .
size: many
length: 15
CDR3: CATSRAYTLNYGYTF
DNA: TGTGCCACCAGCAGAGCGTACACCCTTAACTATGGCTACACCTTC

J: TRBJ2-7
V: TRBV5-1
D: TRBD1
size: many
length: 14
CDR3: CASSLAQGASEQYF
DNA: TGCGCCAGCAGCTTGGCTCAGGGGGCCAGCGAGCAGTACTTC

J: TRBJ2-5
V: TRBV12-3/TRBV12-4
D: .
size: many
length: 14
CDR3: CASSLGQGWETQYF
DNA: TGTGCCAGCAGTTTAGGCCAGGGTTGGGAGACCCAGTACTTC

J: TRBJ2-5
V: TRBV5-1
D: .
size: few
length: 15
CDR3: CASSLSRAERETQYF
DNA: TGCGCCAGCAGCCTCTCGAGGGCGGAGAGAGAGACCCAGTACTTC

J: TRBJ2-5
V: TRBV7-2
D: .
size: few
length: 15
CDR3: CASSPRDGDLETQYF
DNA: TGTGCCAGCAGCCCGCGGGACGGAGATTTAGAGACCCAGTACTTC

J: TRBJ1-5
V: TRBV6-2/TRBV6-3
D: TRBD1
size: few
length: 14
CDR3: CASRRDRGDQPQHF
DNA: TGTGCCAGCAGAAGAGACAGGGGGGATCAGCCCCAGCATTTT

J: TRBJ1-1
V: TRBV7-9
D: .
size: .
length: 12
CDR3: CASSLNQDKAFF
DNA: TGTGCCAGCAGCTTAAACCAGGATAAAGCTTTCTTT

J: TRBJ1-5
V: TRBV7-7
D: .
size: many
length: 16
CDR3: CASSSGEGEWNQPQHF
DNA: TGTGCTAGCAGCTCAGGGGAGGGGGAATGGAATCAGCCCCAGCATTTT

J: TRBJ2-5
V: TRBV3-1
D: .
size: .
length: 15
CDR3: CASRQDLWGAETQYF
DNA: TGTGCCAGCCGCCAAGACTTGTGGGGGGCAGAGACCCAGTACTTC

J: TRBJ1-6
V: TRBV6-5
D: TRBD1
size: .
length: 12
CDR3: CASTQGSSPLHF
DNA: TGTGCCAGCACACAGGGGAGTTCACCCCTCCACTTT

J: TRBJ2-7
V: TRBV4-3
D: .
size: few
length: 13
CDR3: CASSPYVGGEQYF
DNA: TGCGCCAGCAGCCCCTACGTAGGGGGCGAGCAGTACTTC

J: TRBJ1-1
V: TRBV20-1
D: .
size: few
length: 13
CDR3: CSSSRGLNTEAFF
DNA: TGCAGTTCATCCAGGGGATTGAACACTGAAGCTTTCTTT

J: TRBJ2-2
V: TRBV20-1
D: .
size: many
length: 12
CDR3: CSAIGLTGELFF
DNA: TGCAGTGCCATCGGACTCACCGGGGAGCTGTTTTTT

J: TRBJ1-2
V: TRBV18
D: .
size: many
length: 17
CDR3: CASSPQMRNPERYGYTF
DNA: TGTGCCAGCTCACCACAGATGAGGAACCCCGAGCGCTATGGCTACACCTTC

J: TRBJ2-7
V: TRBV18
D: TRBD1
size: .
length: 14
CDR3: CASSRGQGNDEQYF
DNA: TGTGCCAGCTCAAGGGGACAGGGGAATGACGAGCAGTACTTC

J: TRBJ1-3
V: TRBV3-1
D: TRBD1
size: many
length: 16
CDR3: CASSPQTGLSGNTIYF
DNA: TGTGCCAGCAGCCCCCAGACAGGGCTCTCTGGAAACACCATATATTTT

J: TRBJ2-3
V: TRBV4-2
D: TRBD2
size: .
length: 17
CDR3: CASSQALLAGDTDTQYF
DNA: TGTGCCAGCAGCCAAGCCCTCCTAGCGGGAGACACAGATACGCAGTATTTT

J: TRBJ2-7
V: TRBV7-8
D: .
size: many
length: 16
CDR3: CASFRGGTGSSYEQYF
DNA: TGTGCCAGCTTTAGGGGAGGTACGGGGAGCTCCTACGAGCAGTACTTC